What follows is one TCR beta chain and its context. Its antigen remains unidentified. An end of the junction does not agree with germline; a read error may underlie this. The sample belongs to a study of vaccination and CD4 T cells after COVID-19. Study summary: Stimulation of cells relied on overlapping spike peptides derived from SARS-CoV-2, HCoV-NL63, HCoV-OC43 and HCoV-229E. Broader study findings: With convalescent patients, a median approximately 90% of reactive clones emerged solely after vaccination.

Sequence data for DNA of cultured CD4+ T cells were generated by the Oncomine TCR Beta short-read assay. Extraction of genomic DNA was performed on cultured CD4+ T cells. TCRdb called the PCR reads again in MiXCR, with one record for every CDR3 protein. This repertoire shows tens of thousands of distinct CDR3 sequences, roughly 31% found once; its top ten account for 7% to 7.5%. Time point specified: late sampling 161 to 241 days after vaccination in a few convalescent patients. Documented treatment: approximately 9-day PBMC culture with coronavirus spike peptide pools or control peptides (ViraFEST assay). Following expansion of antigen-specific T cells with peptide pools, ViraFEST then sequenced TCRs. The CDR3 extends over 13 amino acids.

The source of this sequence is a human donor who had recovered from COVID-19. This specimen was CD4+ T cells from blood, cultured in vitro, taken about 7 months after SARS-CoV-2 vaccination. The gene calls are TRBV12-3 or TRBV12-4 and TRBJ2-7; 9 bases are shared with TRBD1. The DNA for the CDR3 is TGTGCCAGCAGTCCTCAACCCCGGGACAGGGAGGACTTC. Residues: CASSPQPRDREDF.